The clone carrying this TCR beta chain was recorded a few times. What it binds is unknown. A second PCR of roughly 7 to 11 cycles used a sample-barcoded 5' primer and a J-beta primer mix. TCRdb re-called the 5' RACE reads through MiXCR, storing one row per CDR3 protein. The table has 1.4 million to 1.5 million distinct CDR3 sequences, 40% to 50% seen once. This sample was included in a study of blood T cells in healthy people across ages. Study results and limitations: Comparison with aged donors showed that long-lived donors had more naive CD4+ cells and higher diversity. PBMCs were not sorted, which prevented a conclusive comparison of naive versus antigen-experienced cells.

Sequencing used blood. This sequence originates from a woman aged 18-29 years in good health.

The CDR3 loop is CSAGGGDETQYF. In DNA form, the CDR3 reads TGCAGTGCTGGGGGAGGGGACGAGACCCAGTACTTC. V gene TRBV20-1 combines with J gene TRBJ2-7; 7 bases match TRBD2. Judging by the DNA end, TRBJ2-5 fits better; the J call may be wrong. Germline CDR1 reads DFQATT; CDR2 reads SNEGSKA (reference sequence). The length of the CDR3 is 12 residues.